A selection of T cell receptor beta chains follows, all from one sample in a study of blood T cell repertoires in COVID-19. The assay was immunoSEQ multiplex PCR, and TCRdb's table has in-frame clones only and misses some. Of some 100,000 clones listed, 81% are singletons. Specimen: peripheral blood. The receptors were gathered from a man aged 60 to 75 with acute or convalescent COVID-19. Both conserved end residues are part of each CDR3. A D gene is named only where the DNA matches it firmly. For some rows the clone size is stated as once, few or many, or as a class when expanded; others skip it.

d_call,clone_size,j_call,v_call,cdr3_nt,cdr3_aa
.,.,TRBJ1-6,TRBV4-3,TGCGCCAGCAGCCAAGATGGCAGGGATAATTCACCCCTCCACTTT,CASSQDGRDNSPLHF
.,.,TRBJ1-5,TRBV24-1,TGTGCCACCAGTCCATCTGGGCAGGGGCCAGAGAACAATCAGCCCCAGCATTTT,CATSPSGQGPENNQPQHF
.,.,TRBJ1-2,TRBV6-5,TGTGCCAGCAGTTACGACGGGAACTATGGCTACACCTTC,CASSYDGNYGYTF
.,.,TRBJ2-5,TRBV3-1/TRBV3-2,TGTGCCAGCAGCTTGGGGGGTTCACGGGAGACCCAGTACTTC,CASSLGGSRETQYF
TRBD2,.,TRBJ2-4,TRBV10-2,TGCGCCAGCAGTGAAAAACCGGGACTAGCGGGGAGCCGAGCCAAAAACATTCAGTACTTC,CASSEKPGLAGSRAKNIQYF
.,few,TRBJ1-4,TRBV18,TGTGCCAGCTCACTAGGAGACAGGATGTCTGGAAAACTGTTTTTT,CASSLGDRMSGKLFF
.,once,TRBJ2-3,TRBV6-5,TGTGCCAGCAGTTACGGGACTCGACGGTCAGATACGCAGTATTTT,CASSYGTRRSDTQYF
TRBD1,.,TRBJ1-4,TRBV5-5,TGTGCCAGCAGCCCGCGTTACGCGACAGGGGAGTTTAATGAAAAACTGTTTTTT,CASSPRYATGEFNEKLFF
TRBD1,few,TRBJ2-7,TRBV7-9,TGTGCCAGCAGTTTTCGGCAGGGGGTCCACGAGCAGTACTTC,CASSFRQGVHEQYF
.,.,TRBJ2-1,TRBV7-9,TGTGCCAGCAGCTTAATGGCTAGCTCCTACAATGAGCAGTTCTTC,CASSLMASSYNEQFF
.,.,TRBJ2-5,TRBV5-1,TGCGCCAGCAGCCCGGACAGTGCTGAGACCCAGTACTTC,CASSPDSAETQYF
.,.,TRBJ2-5,TRBV15,TGTGCCACCGGGCAGGGCCAAGAGACCCAGTACTTC,CATGQGQETQYF
.,few,TRBJ2-7,TRBV5-1,TGCGCCAGCAGCTTATACTCCGGACTTGGAAGCTACGAGCAGTACTTC,CASSLYSGLGSYEQYF
.,.,TRBJ2-6,TRBV19,TGTGCCAGTAGTATACGGGGAATGGGTTCTGGGGCCAACGTCCTGACTTTC,CASSIRGMGSGANVLTF
TRBD1,.,TRBJ2-1,TRBV10-2,TGCGCCAGCAGTGAGTCGTACAGGGGGTACAATGAGCAGTTCTTC,CASSESYRGYNEQFF
.,.,TRBJ2-1,TRBV5-4,TGTGCCAGCAGCTTGGCCGGCTCCTACAATGAGCAGTTCTTC,CASSLAGSYNEQFF